Listed here is a single T cell receptor beta chain. The antigen remains undetermined. TCRdb's table, derived via immunoSEQ multiplex PCR, lists solely in-frame clones and lacks some. There are around 73,000 clones in the sample; approximately 90% occur only once, and about 3.8% lies in the top ten. The validation cohort, a group of under 150 subjects, included the donors and was separate from the approximately 650-subject first cohort. This specimen comes from a study of cytomegalovirus exposure and HLA in healthy donors. Broader study findings: In vitro work confirmed that a few CMV-associated chains recognize CMV antigens. The study labeled fewer than 200 TCR beta chains cytomegalovirus-associated. One later analysis, an examination of the 120 or so validation repertoires, found that first-cohort TCR clusters tended to co-occur in them.

The CDR3 is made up of 14 amino acids. Trimming at V came to 6 bases and at J to 13 bases, leaving 7 bases not matched to a gene. Germline assignment: CDR1 KGHSH and CDR2 LQKENI. This sequence joins TRBV18 and TRBJ2-2; 14 bases line up with TRBD2. This TCR derives from a woman in her late teens or twenties in good health and CMV-seropositive. The material sequenced was PBMCs. The CDR3 loop reads CASSQGTSGSWLFF. The CDR3 nucleotides read TGTGCCAGCTCGCAAGGGACTAGCGGGAGTTGGCTGTTTTTT.